The next 4 T cell receptor beta chains were all read from a single sample in a study of T cell responses to AZD1222 COVID-19 vaccine. Generated by immunoSEQ multiplex PCR, the TCRdb table keeps only in-frame clones and is missing some. This sample has about 110,000 clones, with approximately 90% found just once. The sample in question was peripheral blood, obtained on day 0 of AZD1222 vaccination. These receptors came from an adult in good health.

The J gene is TRBJ2-1, the V gene TRBV7-2; tentatively, D is TRBD2 (6 bases). Per the germline V gene, CDR1 is SGHTA and CDR2 is FQGNSA. V gave up 5 bases and J gave up 9 bases, with 14 bases separating them. The CDR3 runs 13 residues. CDR3 sequence: CASSPMGGPEQFF. The CDR3 DNA is TGTGCCAGCAGCCCAATGGGGGGTCCTGAGCAGTTCTTC.

This clone was counted only a few times. The CDR3 DNA reads TGTGCCAGCAGCTTTGCAGTGAGCAATCAGCCCCAGCATTTT. This sequence encodes CASSFAVSNQPQHF. The chain carries TRBV7-2 and TRBJ1-5, with no clear D. Trimming cost V 3 bases and J 1 base, with 7 bases left between them. Germline V CDR1 and CDR2: SGHTA, FQGNSA. This CDR3 is 14 amino acids long.

The chain employs TRBV2 and TRBJ2-7; 7 bases line up with TRBD2. The length of the CDR3 is 13 residues. Per germline, CDR1 SNHLY and CDR2 FYNNEI. The V and J ends lost 2 bases and 5 bases, in that order; junction bases with no gene match: 3. In nucleotides, the CDR3 is TGTGCCAGCAGTGAATGGCGGGAGAACGAGCAGTACTTC. This encodes CASSEWRENEQYF.

This chain connects TRBV11-2 to TRBJ2-7; weak D call: TRBD1 (5 bases). The V gene's germline CDR1 is SGHAT and CDR2 FQNNGV. V dropped 1 base and J dropped 1 base, with 11 bases sitting between them. The CDR3 loop spans 15 amino acids. CDR3 DNA sequence: TGTGCCAGCAGCTTAGGGCAGGGCCCATCCTACGAGCAGTACTTC. It yields the protein CASSLGQGPSYEQYF. Complete variable domain (other parts from reference TRBV11-2 and TRBJ2-7): EAGVAQSPRYKIIEKRQSVAFWCNPISGHATLYWYQQILGQGPKLLIQFQNNGVVDDSQLPKDRFSAERLKGVDSTLKIQPAKLEDSAVYLCASSLGQGPSYEQYFGPGTRLTVT.